The sequence of this T cell receptor beta chain was determined in a study of blood T cell repertoires in COVID-19. Study overall: PBMCs, B-cell-depleted T cells, or T cells provided the cDNA or gDNA that made up the material.

In the authors' workflow: Estimated nucleated cell counts came from reference gene primer amplification. Sequencing used immunoSEQ multiplex PCR; TCRdb keeps in-frame clones, though not all of them. Clonal size and the V and J genes are those of that table, whereas D and trimming came from the DNA. The top ten clones hold roughly 8.6% of a sample with under 200,000 clones, 65% to 90% of them seen once. The germline gives CDR1 SGHNT, CDR2 YYREEE (reference sequence). V lost 10 bases to trimming and J lost 4 bases; unmatched junction nucleotides: 6. The CDR3 covers 13 residues. Sequencing was performed on peripheral blood. This chain uses TRBV5-4 with TRBJ2-3; 10 bases match TRBD2. The receptor's source is a man aged 55 to 70 with acute or convalescent COVID-19. CDR3 DNA sequence: TGTGCCGGAAGCGGGAGGGGCGCAGATACGCAGTATTTT. Translated: CAGSGRGADTQYF.